This entry concerns a single T cell receptor (beta chain). Its antigen remains unidentified. This sample is part of a study of blood T cells in healthy people across ages. General observations from the study: Both higher diversity and more naive CD4+ cells marked long-lived donors when set against aged donors. The diversity estimates, figures obtained from one million T cells, were considered underestimates.

The use of a sample-barcoded 5' primer and a J-beta primer mix characterized a second PCR of about 6 to 11 cycles. Every molecule of cDNA carried a tag from a template-switch adaptor with 12 random nucleotides. One entry per CDR3 protein, called by TCRdb with MiXCR from the 5' RACE reads. The sample has roughly 1.6 million distinct CDR3 sequences, roughly a third seen once. This receptor was identified in a woman in her 30s in good health. The source material was blood.

The CDR3 is CASSPAGGWNANTGELFF. CDR3 DNA: TGTGCCAGCTCACCCGCGGGAGGATGGAACGCGAACACCGGGGAGCTGTTTTTT. The chain uses TRBV18 and TRBJ2-2, with 8 positions matching TRBD2. The trim removed 3 bases at V and 0 bases at J, leaving 9 bases unmatched. The germline gives CDR1 KGHSH, CDR2 LQKENI. This CDR3 is 18 amino acids long.